This T cell receptor (beta chain) originates from a study of PD-1 blockade in classical Hodgkin lymphoma. Study results and caveats: Whoever responded completely had baseline diversity much like that seen in newly diagnosed patients.

On this clone itself: Its antigen is undetermined.

Germline CDR1 MNHNY, CDR2 SVGAGI (reference sequence). There are 15 residues in the CDR3. V was pared by 5 bases and J by 4 bases, with 9 bases of the junction left unmatched. Time point: cycle 4 day 1 (C4D1), after around six weeks of nivolumab. Every patient relapsed after autologous stem cell transplantation, and brentuximab vedotin exposure varied. The method was immunoSEQ multiplex PCR; TCRdb's version includes in-frame clones alone and lacks a portion of them. This sample has roughly 8,200 clones, with roughly 89% found just once. The chain joins TRBV6-6 to TRBJ2-3; 7 bases map to TRBD1. Material: peripheral blood mononuclear cells (PBMCs), obtained before the fourth cycle of nivolumab. This sequence was found in a human donor with classical Hodgkin lymphoma. CDR3 in DNA: TGTGCCAGCAGTCCAAGGGGGCTTTACCCAGATACGCAGTATTTT. Translated: CASSPRGLYPDTQYF.